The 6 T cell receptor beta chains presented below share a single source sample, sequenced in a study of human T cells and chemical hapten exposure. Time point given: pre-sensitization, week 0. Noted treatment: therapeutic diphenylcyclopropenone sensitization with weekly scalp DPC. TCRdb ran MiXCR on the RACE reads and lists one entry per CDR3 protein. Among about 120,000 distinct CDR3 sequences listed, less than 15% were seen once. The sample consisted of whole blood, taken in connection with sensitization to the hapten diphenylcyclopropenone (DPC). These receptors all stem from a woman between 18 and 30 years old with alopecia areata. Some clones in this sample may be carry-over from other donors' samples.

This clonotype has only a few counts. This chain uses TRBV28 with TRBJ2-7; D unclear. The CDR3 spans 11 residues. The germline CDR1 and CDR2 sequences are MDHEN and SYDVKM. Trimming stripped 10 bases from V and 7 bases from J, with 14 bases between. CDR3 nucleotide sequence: TGTGCCACCGGTCCCTCCTGGGAGCAGTACTTC. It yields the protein CATGPSWEQYF.

CDR3: CASSLGGPYSGNTIYF. The CDR3 nucleotides are TGTGCCAGCAGCTTAGGGGGTCCGTACTCTGGAAACACCATATATTTT. This chain connects TRBV7-9 to TRBJ1-3; no clear D. CDR3 length: 16 amino acids. Per the germline V gene, CDR1 is SEHNR and CDR2 is FQNEAQ (reference sequence). V was cut by 1 base and J by 0 bases, with 10 bases left in between.

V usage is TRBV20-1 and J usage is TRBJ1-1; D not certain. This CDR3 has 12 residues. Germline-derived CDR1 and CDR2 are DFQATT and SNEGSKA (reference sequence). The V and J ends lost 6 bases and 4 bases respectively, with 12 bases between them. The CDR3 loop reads CSALARATEAFF. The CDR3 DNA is TGCAGTGCCCTCGCCCGGGCCACTGAAGCTTTCTTT.

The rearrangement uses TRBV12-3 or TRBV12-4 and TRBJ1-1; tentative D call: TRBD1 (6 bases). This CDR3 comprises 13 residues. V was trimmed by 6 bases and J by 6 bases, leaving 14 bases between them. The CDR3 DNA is TGTGCCAGCAGCACAGGGAGCAAGGCTGAAGCTTTCTTT. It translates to CASSTGSKAEAFF.

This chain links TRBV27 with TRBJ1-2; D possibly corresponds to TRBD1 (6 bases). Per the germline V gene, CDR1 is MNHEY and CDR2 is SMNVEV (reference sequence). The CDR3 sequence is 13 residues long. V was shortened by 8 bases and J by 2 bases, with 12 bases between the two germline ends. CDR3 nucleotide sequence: TGTGCCAGCGGTGTAGGACAGAACTATGGCTACACCTTC. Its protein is CASGVGQNYGYTF.

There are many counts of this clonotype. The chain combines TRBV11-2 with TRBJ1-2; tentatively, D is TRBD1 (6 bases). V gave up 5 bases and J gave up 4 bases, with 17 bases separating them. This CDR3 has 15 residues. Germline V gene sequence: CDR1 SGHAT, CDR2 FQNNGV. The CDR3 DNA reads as TGTGCCAGCAGCCTAATAACAGGGACGGGCTATGGCTACACCTTC. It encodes CASSLITGTGYGYTF. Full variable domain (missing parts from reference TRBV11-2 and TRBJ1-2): EAGVAQSPRYKIIEKRQSVAFWCNPISGHATLYWYQQILGQGPKLLIQFQNNGVVDDSQLPKDRFSAERLKGVDSTLKIQPAKLEDSAVYLCASSLITGTGYGYTFGSGTRLTVV.